This entry lists 15 T cell receptor beta chains sequenced from one sample in a study of blood T cell repertoires in COVID-19. TCRdb's table, derived via immunoSEQ multiplex PCR, lists solely in-frame clones and lacks some. The sample holds under 100,000 clones, around 87% seen once. Sequenced: peripheral blood. All receptors derive from a human donor in a cohort sampled during active COVID-19.

V is TRBV2 and J is TRBJ1-1; no firm D call. CDR1 is SNHLY and CDR2 is FYNNEI in the germline V gene. Trimming removed 7 bases at V and 0 bases at J, with 12 bases between. The CDR3 runs to 14 residues. The chain's CDR3 is CASKRSEMNTEAFF. CDR3 sequence (DNA): TGTGCCAGCAAGAGGTCAGAGATGAACACTGAAGCTTTCTTT.

This clone was recorded only once. The CDR3 DNA follows: TGTGCCAGCAGCTTAGCGGAGGTAGCCGGGCAGTTCTTC. This codes for CASSLAEVAGQFF. V is TRBV7-2 and J is TRBJ2-1, with D tentatively TRBD2 (5 bases). The CDR3 loop spans 13 amino acids. Germline-derived CDR1 and CDR2 are SGHTA and FQGNSA. V lost 0 bases, J lost 12 bases, and 12 bases lay in between. The full variable domain, with the rest looked up from reference TRBV7-2 and TRBJ2-1, is GAGVSQSPSNKVTEKGKDVELRCDPISGHTALYWYRQSLGQGLEFLIYFQGNSAPDKSGLPSDRFSAERTGGSVSTLTIQRTQQEDSAVYLCASSLAEVAGQFFGPGTRLTVL.

The rearrangement uses TRBV6-5 and TRBJ1-2; 9 bases are shared with TRBD1. Germline assignment: CDR1 MNHEY and CDR2 SVGAGI. The CDR3 is 14 amino acids. J was trimmed by 7 bases and V by 5 bases; bases with no gene match: 8. DNA of the CDR3: TGTGCCAGCAGTCGAACGCCGACAGGGGGTGGCTACACCTTC. Amino acid sequence: CASSRTPTGGGYTF.

This clone was counted only a few times. The chain links TRBV7-9 to TRBJ2-7; the match to TRBD1 covers 7 bases. CDR3 length equals 14 residues. The V gene end was trimmed by 4 bases and the J gene end by 2 bases; junction bases not matched to a gene: 5. Germline loops: CDR1 SEHNR, CDR2 FQNEAQ (reference sequence). This CDR3 is CASSSTGTAYEQYF. As DNA, the CDR3 is TGTGCCAGCAGCTCAACCGGGACAGCCTACGAGCAGTACTTC.

The chain links TRBV5-4 to TRBJ2-1, with TRBD2 identical over 9 bases. The trim removed 0 bases at V and 5 bases at J, leaving 6 bases unmatched. Per the germline V gene, CDR1 is SGHNT and CDR2 is YYREEE (reference sequence). The CDR3 has 16 amino acids. The chain's CDR3 is CASSLAWSGGNNEQFF. CDR3 nucleotide sequence: TGTGCCAGCAGCTTGGCCTGGAGCGGGGGGAACAATGAGCAGTTCTTC. The full variable domain, completed using reference TRBV5-4 and TRBJ2-1, is ETGVTQSPTHLIKTRGQQVTLRCSSQSGHNTVSWYQQALGQGPQFIFQYYREEENGRGNFPPRFSGLQFPNYSSELNVNALELDDSALYLCASSLAWSGGNNEQFFGPGTRLTVL.

The table lists this clone with a count of one. V is TRBV9 and J is TRBJ1-2, with 12 bases aligning to TRBD1. The CDR3 sequence is 16 residues long. The J segment lost 7 bases and the V segment lost 0 bases, leaving 7 bases of the junction unmatched. Germline assignment: CDR1 SGDLS and CDR2 YYNGEE. The CDR3 nucleotides read TGTGCCAGCAGCGTAGCTCCCGGGGACAGGGGGCCTGGCTACACCTTC. Protein product: CASSVAPGDRGPGYTF.

This chain joins TRBV7-9 and TRBJ2-2; D is perhaps TRBD1 (6 bases). The CDR3 covers 16 residues. Germline values: CDR1 SEHNR, CDR2 FQNEAQ (reference sequence). The germline V and J ends were trimmed by 5 bases and 2 bases, with 15 bases remaining between them. In DNA form, the CDR3 reads TGTGCCAGCAGCAGAGACAGGTACCCCAACACCGGGGAGCTGTTTTTT. It is translated as CASSRDRYPNTGELFF.

This clone was picked up a small number of times. The chain links TRBV7-9 to TRBJ2-7, with 7 bases that match TRBD1. This CDR3 spans 15 amino acids. V dropped 5 bases and J dropped 0; count of bases not matched to a gene: 7. Germline V gene sequence: CDR1 SEHNR, CDR2 FQNEAQ (reference sequence). The CDR3 DNA is TGTGCCAGCAGCACCTGGACAGGCCTCTCCTACGAGCAGTACTTC. Translating it yields CASSTWTGLSYEQYF.

This clone was seen just once. This sequence joins TRBV5-1 and TRBJ2-7, with 8 nucleotides matching TRBD1. The J segment lost 5 bases and the V segment lost 1 base, leaving 2 bases of the junction unmatched. The CDR3 runs to 13 residues. Per the germline V gene, CDR1 is SGHRS and CDR2 is YFSETQ. CDR3 region: CASSLTGGDEQYF. The CDR3 DNA is TGCGCCAGCAGCTTGACAGGGGGAGACGAGCAGTACTTC.

The chain has TRBV9 and TRBJ1-6, with D perhaps TRBD1 (6 bases). The germline V and J ends were trimmed by 5 bases and 8 bases, with 11 bases remaining between them. This CDR3 region has 13 residues. The germline gives CDR1 SGDLS, CDR2 YYNGEE. DNA for the CDR3: TGTGCCAGCAGTTTTCGACAGGATTCACCCCTCCACTTT. Encoded protein: CASSFRQDSPLHF. The whole variable domain, remainder taken from reference TRBV9 and TRBJ1-6, is DSGVTQTPKHLITATGQRVTLRCSPRSGDLSVYWYQQSLDQGLQFLIQYYNGEERAKGNILERFSAQQFPDLHSELNLSSLELGDSALYFCASSFRQDSPLHFGNGTRLTVT.

The chain carries TRBV6-2 or TRBV6-3 and TRBJ2-7, with D uncertain. Per germline, CDR1 MNHEY and CDR2 SVGEGT. The CDR3 covers 12 residues. Trimming took off 4 bases at V and 2 bases at J, with 6 bases between the two ends. CDR3 protein: CASSSYPYEQYF. In nucleotides, the CDR3 is TGTGCCAGCAGTTCGTATCCCTACGAGCAGTACTTC.

This chain links TRBV9 with TRBJ1-2; a possible D gene is TRBD1 (6 bases). The CDR3 loop spans 14 amino acids. Trimming left V 0 bases short and J 7 bases short, with 13 bases between. Germline CDR1 reads SGDLS; CDR2 reads YYNGEE. CDR3 in DNA: TGTGCCAGCAGCGTAGACCCAGGGGTTCGTGGCTACACCTTC. Protein sequence: CASSVDPGVRGYTF.

This chain links TRBV9 with TRBJ1-2; the D gene is possibly TRBD1 (5 bases). This CDR3 spans 12 amino acids. Germline CDR1 reads SGDLS; CDR2 reads YYNGEE. Trimming cost V 3 bases and J 4 bases, with 7 bases left between them. The CDR3 reads CASSGGVYGYTF. The CDR3, as DNA: TGTGCCAGCAGCGGGGGGGTCTATGGCTACACCTTC.

The CDR3 here is CASRAGGLNNQPQHF. The CDR3 DNA is TGTGCCAGCCGGGCCGGGGGGCTCAACAATCAGCCCCAGCATTTT. The chain is built from TRBV27 and TRBJ1-5; perhaps TRBD1 as D (6 bases). V shed 8 bases and J shed 3 bases, with 17 bases lying between them. The CDR3 has 15 amino acids. Germline V gene lookup returns CDR1 MNHEY and CDR2 SMNVEV (reference sequence).

The CDR3 DNA reads as TGTGCCAGCAGTTCAGGGGGGCTGACAGATACGCAGTATTTT. Translating it yields CASSSGGLTDTQYF. The rearrangement uses TRBV27 and TRBJ2-3, with D tentatively TRBD1 (7 bases). V lost 4 bases and J lost 3, with 11 bases in between. The CDR3 runs 14 residues. Germline lookup yields CDR1 MNHEY and CDR2 SMNVEV (reference sequence).